Shown below are 4 T cell receptor beta chains from a single sample sequenced in a study of radiotherapy plus CTLA-4 blockade in lung cancer. Only in-frame clones appear in the TCRdb table, and some are missing; sequencing was by immunoSEQ multiplex PCR. The data contain 55,000 to 65,000 clones, over 70% of them singletons. The sample was peripheral blood, taken from a patient treated with radiotherapy plus ipilimumab. Source of these receptors: a human donor with non-small cell lung cancer who had a partial response to radiotherapy plus ipilimumab.

The chain couples TRBV9 to TRBJ1-2, with 7 bases fitting TRBD1. This CDR3 comprises 14 residues. CDR1 is SGDLS, CDR2 YYNGEE, per germline. V was pared by 4 bases and J by 2 bases, with 5 bases of the junction left unmatched. The CDR3: CASSKTGDNYGYTF. The CDR3 DNA reads as TGTGCCAGCAGCAAAACAGGGGACAACTATGGCTACACCTTC.

This clone has more than one count but fewer than ten. The chain employs TRBV6-1 and TRBJ2-5; 11 bases map to TRBD2. With 8 bases clipped from V and 2 bases from J, the junction kept 4 bases outside the gene matches. The CDR3 covers 14 residues. The germline gives CDR1 MNHNS, CDR2 SASEGT. The CDR3 sequence is CASVRLAGQETQYF. The CDR3 DNA sequence: TGTGCCAGCGTGCGACTAGCGGGGCAAGAGACCCAGTACTTC.

The sample holds one count of this clone. This sequence joins TRBV19 and TRBJ1-2; D is perhaps TRBD1 (6 bases). This CDR3 region has 13 residues. V was cut by 6 bases and J by 2 bases, with 10 bases left in between. Germline CDR1 LNHDA, CDR2 SQIVND (reference sequence). CDR3 nucleotide sequence: TGTGCCAGTAGCTACAGGGTGAACTATGGCTACACCTTC. It translates to CASSYRVNYGYTF.

The CDR3 reads CASSFGTASSYEQYF. The CDR3 DNA is TGTGCCAGCAGCTTTGGGACAGCCAGCTCCTACGAGCAGTACTTC. This chain uses TRBV11-3 with TRBJ2-7, with TRBD1 matching over 7 bases. CDR3 length equals 15 residues. The trim removed 3 bases at V and 0 bases at J, leaving 5 bases unmatched. Looked up from germline, CDR1 is SGHNT and CDR2 is YENEEA.